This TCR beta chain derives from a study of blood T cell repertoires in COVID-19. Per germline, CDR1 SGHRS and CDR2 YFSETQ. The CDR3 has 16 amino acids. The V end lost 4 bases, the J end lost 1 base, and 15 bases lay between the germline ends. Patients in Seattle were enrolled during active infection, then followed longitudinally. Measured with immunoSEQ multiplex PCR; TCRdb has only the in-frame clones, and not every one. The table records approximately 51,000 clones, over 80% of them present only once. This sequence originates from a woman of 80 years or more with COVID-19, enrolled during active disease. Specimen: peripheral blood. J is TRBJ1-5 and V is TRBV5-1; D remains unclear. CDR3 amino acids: CASSPGLAPSNQPQHF. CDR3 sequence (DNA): TGCGCCAGCAGCCCGGGTTTAGCTCCGAGCAATCAGCCCCAGCATTTT.